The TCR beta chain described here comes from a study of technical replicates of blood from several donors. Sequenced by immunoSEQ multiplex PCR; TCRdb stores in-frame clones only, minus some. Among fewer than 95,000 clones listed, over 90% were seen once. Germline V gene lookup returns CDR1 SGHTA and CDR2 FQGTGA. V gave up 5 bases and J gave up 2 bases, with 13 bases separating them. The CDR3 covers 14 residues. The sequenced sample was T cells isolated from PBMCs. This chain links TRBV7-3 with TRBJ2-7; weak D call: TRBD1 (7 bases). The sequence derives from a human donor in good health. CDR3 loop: CASSLGGGTYEQYF. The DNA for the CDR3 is TGTGCCAGCAGCCTAGGGGGCGGGACCTACGAGCAGTACTTC.